Each of the 30 T cell receptor beta chains below was sequenced from the same sample in a study of T cell responses to AZD1222 COVID-19 vaccine. TCRdb's copy holds only in-frame clones and misses some; the assay was immunoSEQ multiplex PCR. The profile shows roughly 150,000 clones, 80% to 90% of them singletons. The sequences come from peripheral blood, collected 28 days after the second AZD1222 dose. The source is an adult who received the AZD1222 COVID-19 vaccine.

This rearrangement joins TRBV19 to TRBJ2-1, with D perhaps TRBD2 (5 bases). Germline lookup yields CDR1 LNHDA and CDR2 SQIVND (reference sequence). The CDR3 loop spans 17 amino acids. The V gene lost 4 bases and the J gene lost 7 bases, with 23 bases spanning the gap. The CDR3 DNA is TGTGCCAGTAGTACCTCGGACTTACGCCTGCAATCGAATGAGCAGTTCTTC. Translating gives CASSTSDLRLQSNEQFF.

The rearrangement uses TRBV19 and TRBJ1-5; 7 nucleotides align to TRBD1. The CDR3 consists of 14 residues. V gave up 2 bases and J gave up 4 bases; unmatched junction bases: 2. Germline CDR1 LNHDA, CDR2 SQIVND (reference sequence). The CDR3 coding sequence is TGTGCCAGTAGTATATTGACAGGGAATCAGCCCCAGCATTTT. This encodes CASSILTGNQPQHF.

This rearrangement joins TRBV6-5 to TRBJ2-5, with 8 bases fitting TRBD2. The CDR3 has 16 amino acids. Trimming cost V 0 bases and J 5 bases; bases outside gene matches: 8. Per the germline V gene, CDR1 is MNHEY and CDR2 is SVGAGI. DNA of the CDR3: TGTGCCAGCAGTTACTCGGGCCTAGCGGGTCCGGAGACCCAGTACTTC. This encodes CASSYSGLAGPETQYF.

The chain recombines TRBV4-1 with TRBJ2-1; 9 bases line up with TRBD2. The length of the CDR3 is 17 residues. CDR1 and CDR2 from the germline V gene are MGHRA and YSYEKL. V was clipped by 0 bases and J by 7 bases; unmatched bases: 10. CDR3 bases: TGCGCCAGCAGCCAAGACGGGTCTAGCGGGATATGGAATGAGCAGTTCTTC. This codes for CASSQDGSSGIWNEQFF.

This clone has a handful of counts. This chain uses TRBV28 with TRBJ1-2; TRBD1 aligns across 7 bases. The ends lost 6 bases at V and 8 bases at J; junction bases unmatched: 3. The CDR3 has 11 amino acids. Germline V gene sequence: CDR1 MDHEN, CDR2 SYDVKM. This CDR3 reads CASSHRGGYTF. In nucleotides, the CDR3 is TGTGCCAGCAGCCACAGGGGAGGCTACACCTTC.

The chain recombines TRBV5-1 with TRBJ2-7; D remains unclear. V lost 2 bases and J lost 2, with 14 bases in between. The CDR3 consists of 15 residues. Per germline, CDR1 SGHRS and CDR2 YFSETQ. The DNA for the CDR3 is TGCGCCAGCAGCTTTGGGTCACCCGGGCCCTACGAGCAGTACTTC. The encoded protein is CASSFGSPGPYEQYF. Variable domain in full (rest from reference TRBV5-1 and TRBJ2-7): KAGVTQTPRYLIKTRGQQVTLSCSPISGHRSVSWYQQTPGQGLQFLFEYFSETQRNKGNFPGRFSGRQFSNSRSEMNVSTLELGDSALYLCASSFGSPGPYEQYFGPGTRLTVT.

This chain uses TRBV7-3 with TRBJ2-5; the match to TRBD2 covers 7 bases. Germline V gene lookup returns CDR1 SGHTA and CDR2 FQGTGA. Germline trimming cut 2 bases from V and 2 bases from J; bases unmatched to any gene: 5. This CDR3 has 15 amino acids. The CDR3 loop reads CASSLAPSGQETQYF. For the CDR3, the DNA is TGTGCCAGCAGCTTAGCCCCTAGCGGACAAGAGACCCAGTACTTC.

V is TRBV2 and J is TRBJ2-7; the match to TRBD1 covers 9 bases. Germline values: CDR1 SNHLY, CDR2 FYNNEI. V dropped 4 bases and J dropped 5; count of bases not matched to a gene: 6. The CDR3 totals 14 residues. Here the CDR3 reads CASSGLGQGNEQYF. The DNA for the CDR3 is TGTGCCAGCAGTGGGTTGGGACAGGGTAACGAGCAGTACTTC.

The gene calls are TRBV19 and TRBJ1-6; the D gene is possibly TRBD1 (5 bases). There are 15 residues in the CDR3. Germline loops: CDR1 LNHDA, CDR2 SQIVND (reference sequence). Deletions cut 5 bases from V and 7 bases from J, with 15 bases between. The chain's CDR3 is CASSAPGRLNSPLHF. CDR3 sequence (DNA): TGTGCCAGTAGTGCCCCGGGACGGCTAAATTCACCCCTCCACTTT.

The chain uses TRBV14 and TRBJ1-1; D is unresolved. CDR1 and CDR2 (germline): SGHDN, FVKESK. This CDR3 has 15 amino acids. Trimming removed 5 bases at V and 2 bases at J, with 15 bases between. The CDR3 is CASSIGFGLNTEAFF. The DNA for the CDR3 is TGTGCCAGCAGCATCGGGTTCGGGTTAAACACTGAAGCTTTCTTT.

For the CDR3, the DNA is TGTGCCAGCATCAATACGGGACAGAACACAGATACGCAGTATTTT. Translated, it gives CASINTGQNTDTQYF. J is TRBJ2-3 and V is TRBV28; 7 nucleotides match TRBD1. This CDR3 region has 15 residues. Germline CDR1 and CDR2: MDHEN and SYDVKM. The V gene end was trimmed by 7 bases and the J gene end by 2 bases; junction bases not matched to a gene: 9.

The rearrangement joins TRBV28 to TRBJ1-2; D is unclear. The germline gives CDR1 MDHEN, CDR2 SYDVKM. Trimming took off 10 bases at V and 6 bases at J, with 15 bases between the two ends. The CDR3 contains 12 residues. The CDR3 region is CATKREAHGYTF. The CDR3 DNA sequence: TGTGCCACCAAGAGGGAGGCACATGGCTACACCTTC.

The V and J genes are TRBV9 and TRBJ1-5; D uncertain. CDR3 length equals 13 residues. Germline values: CDR1 SGDLS, CDR2 YYNGEE. V was shortened by 5 bases and J by 3 bases, with 9 bases between the two germline ends. The CDR3 protein is CASSGGVNQPQHF. DNA of the CDR3: TGTGCCAGCAGTGGCGGGGTCAATCAGCCCCAGCATTTT.

CDR3 protein: CASSFRGGNYGYTF. The DNA of the CDR3 is TGTGCCAGCAGCTTTAGGGGGGGAAACTATGGCTACACCTTC. V is TRBV7-9 and J is TRBJ1-2, with D possibly TRBD1 on 6 matching bases. The CDR3 is 14 residues long. CDR1 is SEHNR, CDR2 FQNEAQ, per germline (reference sequence). The V end was cut by 3 bases, the J end by 2 bases, with 10 bases between.

This clone showed up just a few times. The chain links TRBV11-2 to TRBJ2-7; 13 bases are shared with TRBD2. J was trimmed by 2 bases and V by 5 bases; bases with no gene match: 6. The CDR3 contains 16 residues. Germline CDR1 is SGHAT and CDR2 is FQNNGV. The CDR3 nucleotides are TGTGCCAGCAGCGGGAGACTAGCGGGAGGCCCCTACGAGCAGTACTTC. It yields the protein CASSGRLAGGPYEQYF.

The chain combines TRBV11-2 with TRBJ2-7; TRBD2 is a possible D gene (6 bases). This CDR3 has 15 amino acids. The germline V and J ends were trimmed by 3 bases and 4 bases, with 16 bases remaining between them. Germline-derived CDR1 and CDR2 are SGHAT and FQNNGV. CDR3: CASSLAGTHGYEQYF. The CDR3, as DNA: TGTGCCAGCAGCTTGGCCGGGACTCACGGATACGAGCAGTACTTC.

This chain uses TRBV28 with TRBJ2-5; possibly TRBD1 for D (6 bases). CDR3 length equals 15 residues. Germline loops: CDR1 MDHEN, CDR2 SYDVKM. The V end lost 7 bases, the J end lost 1 base, and 16 bases lay between the germline ends. CDR3 DNA sequence: TGTGCCAGCATTGGGGTGGGACAATTCCAAGAGACCCAGTACTTC. Translation gives CASIGVGQFQETQYF.

This clone was detected a few times. The chain is built from TRBV2 and TRBJ1-6; weak D call: TRBD1 (6 bases). The V end was cut by 5 bases, the J end by 9 bases, with 14 bases between. Germline V lookup: CDR1 SNHLY, CDR2 FYNNEI. The CDR3 runs to 14 residues. CDR3: CASSPRTDGSPLHF. As DNA, the CDR3 is TGTGCCAGCAGTCCTCGGACAGACGGTTCACCCCTCCACTTT.

The chain uses TRBV5-3 and TRBJ2-7; D unresolved. TRBV5-3 has ORF status, its function being uncertain. Trimming removed 2 bases at V and 4 bases at J, with 7 bases between. This CDR3 region has 12 residues. CDR3 bases: TGTGCCAGAAGCTTATCTGGGTACGAGCAGTACTTC. This encodes CARSLSGYEQYF.

The V call is TRBV9, the J call TRBJ2-1; 9 bases are a match to TRBD1. Trimming at V came to 4 bases and at J to 8 bases, leaving 4 bases not matched to a gene. The CDR3 consists of 13 residues. Germline V CDR1 and CDR2: SGDLS, YYNGEE. The CDR3 DNA reads as TGTGCCAGCAGCTCCCGGACAGGGGATGAGCAGTTCTTC. It yields the protein CASSSRTGDEQFF.

The rearrangement links TRBV9 to TRBJ1-2; tentative D call: TRBD1 (5 bases). Trimming removed 0 bases from V and 7 bases from J, with 13 bases in between. Looked up from germline, CDR1 is SGDLS and CDR2 is YYNGEE. The CDR3 has 14 amino acids. Here the CDR3 DNA reads TGTGCCAGCAGCGTAGTTACCAGGGAGGTTGGCTACACCTTC. The encoded protein is CASSVVTREVGYTF.

The chain is built from TRBV6-6 and TRBJ2-7, with TRBD2 matching 10 bases. CDR1 MNHNY and CDR2 SVGAGI come from the germline V gene (reference sequence). The V gene end was trimmed by 5 bases and the J gene end by 3 bases; junction bases not matched to a gene: 13. CDR3 length: 17 amino acids. The chain's CDR3 is CASSRIPLAGLIYEQYF. The CDR3 DNA sequence: TGTGCCAGCAGTCGAATCCCACTAGCGGGGTTGATCTACGAGCAGTACTTC.

The V and J genes are TRBV28 and TRBJ1-6, with unresolved D. This CDR3 contains 15 residues. Trimming stripped 3 bases from V and 8 bases from J, with 14 bases between. Per germline, CDR1 MDHEN and CDR2 SYDVKM. The CDR3 nucleotides read TGTGCCAGCAGTTTCCCCCCCTGGCGGGATTCACCCCTCCACTTT. Its protein is CASSFPPWRDSPLHF.

V usage is TRBV4-1 and J usage is TRBJ2-5; the D gene is possibly TRBD2 (5 bases). Germline loops: CDR1 MGHRA, CDR2 YSYEKL. The CDR3 is 13 residues long. Trimming stripped 5 bases from V and 2 bases from J, with 9 bases between. The CDR3 loop is CASSLSGQETQYF. The CDR3 DNA is TGCGCCAGCAGCTTGAGCGGTCAAGAGACCCAGTACTTC.

The chain combines TRBV15 with TRBJ1-2; D ambiguous. Between the trimmed V and J ends, which lost 2 bases and 2 bases, there was a span of 9 bases. Germline CDR1 LNHNV, CDR2 YYDKDF (reference sequence). This CDR3 has 14 amino acids. CDR3 sequence reads: CATSRKAGNYGYTF. CDR3 sequence (DNA): TGTGCCACCAGCAGAAAAGCAGGAAACTATGGCTACACCTTC.

The chain employs TRBV19 and TRBJ2-7, with 12 bases that match TRBD1. The V gene's germline CDR1 is LNHDA and CDR2 SQIVND (reference sequence). The CDR3 is 16 amino acids. V lost 3 bases and J lost 6; bases outside the gene matches: 9. The CDR3: CASSIVTGQGAIEQYF. The DNA for the CDR3 is TGTGCCAGTAGTATCGTTACGGGACAGGGGGCTATCGAGCAGTACTTC. The full variable domain, rest sourced from reference TRBV19 and TRBJ2-7, is DGGITQSPKYLFRKEGQNVTLSCEQNLNHDAMYWYRQDPGQGLRLIYYSQIVNDFQKGDIAEGYSVSREKKESFPLTVTSAQKNPTAFYLCASSIVTGQGAIEQYFGPGTRLTVT.

The chain links TRBV20-1 to TRBJ1-2; no clear D. The CDR3 has 11 amino acids. Germline V gives CDR1 DFQATT, CDR2 SNEGSKA (reference sequence). The V and J ends lost 6 bases and 5 bases respectively, with 10 bases between them. The CDR3 nucleotides are TGCAGTGCCCCGGACCAATATGGCTACACCTTC. Translated: CSAPDQYGYTF.

V usage is TRBV18 and J usage is TRBJ1-1; tentatively, D is TRBD1 (6 bases). Trimming shortened V by 0 bases and J by 5 bases, and 19 bases separated the two germline ends. The CDR3 extends over 17 amino acids. The V gene's germline CDR1 is KGHSH and CDR2 LQKENI. The CDR3 DNA reads TGTGCCAGCTCACCACCGGGGGCACGGGTTCGTCGGACTGAAGCTTTCTTT. It codes for CASSPPGARVRRTEAFF.

On this clone: At one boundary the junction diverges from the germline segment, which might be a read error. CDR3 sequence reads: CATSGEGNYEQYF. CDR3 bases: TGTGCCACGAGTGGTGAGGGGAACTACGAGCAGTACTTC. The V gene is TRBV24-1, the J gene TRBJ2-7; D possibly uses TRBD1 or TRBD2 (5 bases each). This CDR3 is 13 amino acids long. Germline values: CDR1 KGHDR, CDR2 SFDVKD.

The chain has TRBV9 and TRBJ2-7; TRBD1 matches at 7 bases. The CDR3 runs 14 residues. J gave up 7 bases and V 4 bases, and 11 bases lay outside the gene matches. CDR1 SGDLS and CDR2 YYNGEE come from the germline V gene. CDR3 bases: TGTGCCAGCAGCCCGGAGGCTACCAGGGGGGAGCAGTACTTC. Its protein product is CASSPEATRGEQYF.